The 23 T cell receptor beta chains below come from one sample, sequenced in a study of T-cell memory formation after mild COVID-19. TCRdb redid the calling of the 5' RACE reads with MiXCR, one entry per CDR3 protein. The data show around 200,000 distinct CDR3 sequences, with 16% seen just once and 2% to 2.5% held by the top ten. The sample consisted of PBMCs or a T cell subset sorted from them (not recorded which). Receptors originate from an adult woman who had mild COVID-19 (a few samples of this study predate the infection). Cell type and time point are not known.

This clonotype was seen a handful of times. This rearrangement joins TRBV5-1 to TRBJ2-3; TRBD1 might be the D (5 bases). The CDR3 length is 13 residues. Trimming removed 2 bases from V and 4 bases from J, with 8 bases in between. Germline V gives CDR1 SGHRS, CDR2 YFSETQ. The CDR3 DNA follows: TGCGCCAGCAGCTTCCAGGGCCCAGATACGCAGTATTTT. It codes for CASSFQGPDTQYF.

This clonotype was seen only a few times. In DNA, the CDR3 is TGTGCCAGCGGGACAGGGGGATCCGGGGGGTCTTTCGGCTCCTACAATGAGCAGTTCTTC. Amino acid sequence: CASGTGGSGGSFGSYNEQFF. The chain carries TRBV7-6 and TRBJ2-1; 11 positions agree with TRBD1. V lost 8 bases and J lost 0; bases outside the gene matches: 18. This CDR3 is built from 20 residues. Germline V CDR1 and CDR2: SGHVS, FNYEAQ.

A few counts support this clonotype. The chain recombines TRBV5-6 with TRBJ2-1, with TRBD2 matching over 7 bases. V lost 1 base and J lost 7; bases outside the gene matches: 14. Germline V gene sequence: CDR1 SGHDT, CDR2 YYEEEE. The CDR3 is 17 amino acids. This CDR3 reads CASSLREGIWFRNEQFF. In nucleotides, the CDR3 is TGTGCCAGCAGCTTGAGGGAGGGGATTTGGTTTAGGAATGAGCAGTTCTTC.

This clonotype was seen a handful of times. The chain has TRBV3-1 and TRBJ2-7; TRBD1 matches 8 bases. V gave up 5 bases and J gave up 3 bases; unmatched junction bases: 9. The CDR3 is 15 residues long. Germline CDR1 LGHDT, CDR2 YNNKEL (reference sequence). The chain's CDR3 is CASSYIAGGGYEQYF. The CDR3 nucleotides are TGTGCCAGCAGCTACATCGCAGGGGGCGGCTACGAGCAGTACTTC.

CDR3 nucleotide sequence: TGCGCCAGCAGCTTGGTTAGCGGGATATACAATGAGCAGTTCTTC. It encodes CASSLVSGIYNEQFF. The chain recombines TRBV5-1 with TRBJ2-1; 8 bases are a match to TRBD2. The CDR3 spans 15 residues. Trimming took 0 bases from V and 4 from J; bases not matched to a gene: 3. Germline V lookup: CDR1 SGHRS, CDR2 YFSETQ.

In its sample, this clonotype was seen a few times. The chain is built from TRBV5-1 and TRBJ2-1; TRBD2 agrees at 9 bases. The V gene end was trimmed by 4 bases and the J gene end by 1 base; junction bases not matched to a gene: 6. Germline CDR1 SGHRS, CDR2 YFSETQ. The CDR3 has 16 residues. CDR3 coding DNA: TGCGCCAGCAGCATGACTAGCGGATCTTCCTACAATGAGCAGTTCTTC. It translates to CASSMTSGSSYNEQFF.

This chain connects TRBV6-5 to TRBJ1-5; weak D call: TRBD1 (6 bases). Trimming left V 5 bases short and J 1 base short, with 12 bases between. Germline CDR1 MNHEY, CDR2 SVGAGI. This CDR3 has 15 residues. The DNA for the CDR3 is TGTGCCAGCAGTGAGGACAGACTGAGCAATCAGCCCCAGCATTTT. Its translation: CASSEDRLSNQPQHF.

In this sample, this clonotype turned up a few times. This chain connects TRBV19 to TRBJ1-2, with D uncertain. CDR3 length: 14 amino acids. V lost 1 base, J lost 4 bases, and 10 bases lay in between. Looked up from germline, CDR1 is LNHDA and CDR2 is SQIVND (reference sequence). This chain's CDR3 is CASSIGLAVYGYTF. The CDR3 coding sequence is TGTGCCAGTAGTATAGGTCTCGCGGTCTATGGCTACACCTTC.

The chain employs TRBV5-1 and TRBJ2-5; D unclear. There are 16 residues in the CDR3. With 1 base removed from V and 2 bases from J, the gap between germline ends came to 15 bases. Germline V gives CDR1 SGHRS, CDR2 YFSETQ. The CDR3 bases are TGCGCCAGCAGCTTGCAAGGCAGGATGGGGCAAGAGACCCAGTACTTC. Amino acid sequence: CASSLQGRMGQETQYF.

This clonotype was seen more than once but under ten times. The chain carries TRBV20-1 and TRBJ2-7; 10 positions match TRBD2. Trimming at V came to 4 bases and at J to 12 bases, leaving 12 bases not matched to a gene. The CDR3 contains 13 residues. The germline V gene has CDR1 DFQATT and CDR2 SNEGSKA (reference sequence). The CDR3 DNA reads TGCAGTGCTACCCTCCCGGGACTAGCGACCGCGTACTTC. This sequence encodes CSATLPGLATAYF.

This clonotype was seen a few times. The V gene is TRBV20-1, the J gene TRBJ2-3; the match to TRBD2 covers 7 bases. Per germline, CDR1 DFQATT and CDR2 SNEGSKA (reference sequence). The length of the CDR3 is 14 residues. J lost 2 bases, V lost 0 bases, and 2 bases had no gene match. The CDR3 DNA reads TGCAGTGCTAGAGAGCGGGAGCCCACAGATACGCAGTATTTT. It codes for CSAREREPTDTQYF.

This clonotype was observed at least ten times. The chain couples TRBV6-5 to TRBJ1-1, with 7 bases aligning to TRBD1. This CDR3 region has 11 residues. The germline CDR1 and CDR2 sequences are MNHEY and SVGAGI. V was pared by 4 bases and J by 8 bases, with 1 base of the junction left unmatched. The CDR3 bases are TGTGCCAGCAGTTGGGACAGAGAAGCTTTCTTT. Translating gives CASSWDREAFF.

This chain connects TRBV3-1 to TRBJ1-2; D ambiguous. The germline V gene has CDR1 LGHDT and CDR2 YNNKEL (reference sequence). This CDR3 comprises 16 residues. V lost 3 bases, J lost 1 base, and 15 bases lay in between. The CDR3 reads CASSHYFNWHNYGYTF. CDR3 in DNA: TGTGCCAGCAGCCACTATTTCAACTGGCATAACTATGGCTACACCTTC.

The rearrangement uses TRBV7-2 and TRBJ2-3, with a possible D match to TRBD2 (7 bases). Germline CDR1 and CDR2: SGHTA and FQGNSA. With 1 base removed from V and 6 bases from J, the gap between germline ends came to 11 bases. The CDR3 is 14 residues long. CDR3: CASSLGGGGDTQYF. CDR3 sequence (DNA): TGTGCCAGCAGCTTAGGAGGCGGGGGCGATACGCAGTATTTT.

This clonotype was seen more than once but under ten times. This rearrangement joins TRBV5-1 to TRBJ2-3, with 7 bases matching TRBD1. Germline values: CDR1 SGHRS, CDR2 YFSETQ. The V gene end was trimmed by 4 bases and the J gene end by 8 bases; junction bases not matched to a gene: 10. The CDR3 covers 14 residues. In DNA form, the CDR3 reads TGCGCCAGCAGCCCTGGACAGGTTGCGACTACGCAGTATTTT. This sequence encodes CASSPGQVATTQYF. Full variable domain (remainder filled in from reference TRBV5-1 and TRBJ2-3): KAGVTQTPRYLIKTRGQQVTLSCSPISGHRSVSWYQQTPGQGLQFLFEYFSETQRNKGNFPGRFSGRQFSNSRSEMNVSTLELGDSALYLCASSPGQVATTQYFGPGTRLTVL.

The chain is built from TRBV6-1 and TRBJ1-2; 7 bases match TRBD1. The germline V gene encodes CDR1 MNHNS and CDR2 SASEGT. The CDR3 is 14 residues long. The junction had 8 bases not matched to a gene; V was cut back by 7 bases and J by 3 bases. CDR3 DNA: TGTGCCAGCATTCGCCGGGACAGCTACTATGGCTACACCTTC. Translating gives CASIRRDSYYGYTF.

Turning to this clonotype: In this CDR3 the conserved last residue, phenylalanine or tryptophan, is missing, so a read error is likely. It is unclear where the CDR3 begins or ends on the DNA, so no DNA is shown, and the CDR3 is as TCRdb lists it. J is TRBJ1-1 and V is TRBV19. CDR1 LNHDA and CDR2 SQIVND come from the germline V gene (reference sequence). From its first to its last residue, the CDR3 has 11 amino acids. CDR3 amino acids: CASSKRYSVTV.

CDR3 sequence reads: CASGSSTRDTEAFF. Here the CDR3 DNA reads TGTGCCAGCGGGTCCTCGACTCGTGACACTGAAGCTTTCTTT. V usage is TRBV12-3 or TRBV12-4 and J usage is TRBJ1-1; D is unclear. The CDR3 has 14 residues. V was trimmed by 8 bases and J by 3 bases, leaving 16 bases between them.

V usage is TRBV6-5 and J usage is TRBJ2-5; the D gene is possibly TRBD1 (5 bases). The V gene lost 2 bases and the J gene lost 5 bases, with 9 bases spanning the gap. The CDR3 loop spans 13 amino acids. CDR1 is MNHEY, CDR2 SVGAGI, per germline. CDR3 in amino acids: CASSYRQPETQYF. As DNA, the CDR3 is TGTGCCAGCAGTTACAGACAGCCTGAGACCCAGTACTTC.

This clonotype came up a few times. V usage is TRBV24-1 and J usage is TRBJ2-2; D unresolved. V lost 1 base to trimming and J lost 3 bases, with 8 bases between them. The CDR3 totals 15 residues. Germline CDR1 KGHDR, CDR2 SFDVKD. DNA of the CDR3: TGTGCCACCAGTGATTTACCTCGACACACCGGGGAGCTGTTTTTT. Its translation is CATSDLPRHTGELFF.

This clonotype was recorded a few times. V and J are TRBV6-1 and TRBJ2-1; 9 bases line up with TRBD2. CDR1 and CDR2 from the germline V gene are MNHNS and SASEGT. The V gene end was trimmed by 2 bases and the J gene end by 9 bases; junction bases not matched to a gene: 8. The CDR3 has 15 residues. The CDR3, as DNA: TGTGCCAGCAGTGAAAAGCGGGGGGTAGACGCTGAGCAGTTCTTC. Translating gives CASSEKRGVDAEQFF.

The genes are TRBV6-5 and TRBJ1-1, with D maybe TRBD1 (5 bases). Germline-derived CDR1 and CDR2 are MNHEY and SVGAGI. This CDR3 region has 14 residues. V was pared by 2 bases and J by 5 bases, with 12 bases between. CDR3 nucleotide sequence: TGTGCCAGCAGTTACGCGGGGCTAGGGACTGAAGCTTTCTTT. The encoded protein is CASSYAGLGTEAFF.

DNA of the CDR3: TGTGCCAGCAGCTATCGACAGAACACTGAAGCTTTCTTT. This translates into CASSYRQNTEAFF. The J gene is TRBJ1-1, the V gene TRBV3-1; D gene ambiguous. V lost 5 bases and J lost 1, with 8 bases in between. The CDR3 is made up of 13 amino acids. Germline CDR1 reads LGHDT; CDR2 reads YNNKEL (reference sequence).